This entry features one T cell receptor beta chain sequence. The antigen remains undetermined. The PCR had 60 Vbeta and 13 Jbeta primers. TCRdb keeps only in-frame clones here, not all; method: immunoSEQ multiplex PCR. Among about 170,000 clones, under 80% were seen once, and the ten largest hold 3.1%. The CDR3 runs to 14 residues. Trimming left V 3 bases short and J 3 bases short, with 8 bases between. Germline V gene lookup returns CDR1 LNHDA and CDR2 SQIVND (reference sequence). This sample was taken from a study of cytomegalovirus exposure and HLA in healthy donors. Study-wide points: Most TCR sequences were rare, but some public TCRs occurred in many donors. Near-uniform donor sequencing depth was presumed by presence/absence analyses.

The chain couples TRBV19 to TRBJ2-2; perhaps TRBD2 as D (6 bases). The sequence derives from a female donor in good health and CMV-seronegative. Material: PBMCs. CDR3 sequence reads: CASSIWGDTGELFF. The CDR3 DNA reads TGTGCCAGTAGTATTTGGGGGGACACCGGGGAGCTGTTTTTT.